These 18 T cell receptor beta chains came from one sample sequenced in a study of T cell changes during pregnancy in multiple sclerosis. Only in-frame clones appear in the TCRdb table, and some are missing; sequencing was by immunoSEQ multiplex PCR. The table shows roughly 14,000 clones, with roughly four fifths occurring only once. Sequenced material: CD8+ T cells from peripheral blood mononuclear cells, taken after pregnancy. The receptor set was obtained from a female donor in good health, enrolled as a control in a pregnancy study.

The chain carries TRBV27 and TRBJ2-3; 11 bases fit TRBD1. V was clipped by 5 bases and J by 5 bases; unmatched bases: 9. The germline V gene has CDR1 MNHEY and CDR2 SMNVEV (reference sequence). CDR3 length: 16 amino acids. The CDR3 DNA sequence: TGTGCCAGCAGTAGCCGGACAGGGGGCGAGAAAGATACGCAGTATTTT. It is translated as CASSSRTGGEKDTQYF.

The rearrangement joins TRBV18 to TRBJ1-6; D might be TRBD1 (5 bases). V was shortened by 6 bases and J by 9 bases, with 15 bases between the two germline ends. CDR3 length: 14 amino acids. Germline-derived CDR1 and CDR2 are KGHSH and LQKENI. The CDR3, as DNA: TGTGCCAGCTCTCCCCTCGGGGGAGCTTCACCCCTCCACTTT. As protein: CASSPLGGASPLHF.

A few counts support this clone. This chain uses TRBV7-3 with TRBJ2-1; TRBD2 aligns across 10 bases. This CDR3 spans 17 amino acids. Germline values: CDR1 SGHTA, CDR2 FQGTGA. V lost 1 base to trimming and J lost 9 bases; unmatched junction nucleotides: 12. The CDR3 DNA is TGTGCCAGCAGCTTAAACGGGGGGCTAGCGGGAGCAGGTGAGCAGTTCTTC. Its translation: CASSLNGGLAGAGEQFF.

The CDR3: CASSLYGESPEAFF. The CDR3, as DNA: TGTGCCAGCAGCTTATACGGGGAAAGCCCTGAAGCTTTCTTT. J is TRBJ1-1 and V is TRBV7-3; D is unclear. V lost 2 bases, J lost 6 bases, and 13 bases lay in between. Germline V gene data show CDR1 as SGHTA and CDR2 as FQGTGA. The CDR3 spans 14 residues.

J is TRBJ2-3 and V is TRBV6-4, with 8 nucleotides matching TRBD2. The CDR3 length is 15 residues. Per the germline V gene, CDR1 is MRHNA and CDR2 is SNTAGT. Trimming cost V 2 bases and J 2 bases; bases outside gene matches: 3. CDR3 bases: TGTGCCAGCAGTGACGCGGGGGGCCTCACAGATACGCAGTATTTT. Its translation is CASSDAGGLTDTQYF.

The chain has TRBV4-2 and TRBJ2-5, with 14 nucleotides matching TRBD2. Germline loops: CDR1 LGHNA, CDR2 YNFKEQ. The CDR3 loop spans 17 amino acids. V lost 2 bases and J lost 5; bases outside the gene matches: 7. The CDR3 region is CASSQKTSGGAVETQYF. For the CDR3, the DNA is TGTGCCAGCAGCCAAAAGACTAGCGGGGGGGCAGTGGAGACCCAGTACTTC.

CDR3 protein: CASSVQSTSGGAADTQYF. In DNA form, the CDR3 reads TGTGCCAGCAGTGTTCAATCGACTAGCGGGGGGGCGGCAGATACGCAGTATTTT. The gene calls are TRBV6-4 and TRBJ2-3; 14 nucleotides align to TRBD2. CDR1 and CDR2 from the germline V gene are MRHNA and SNTAGT. V lost 4 bases to trimming and J lost 4 bases; unmatched junction nucleotides: 10. The CDR3 loop spans 18 amino acids.

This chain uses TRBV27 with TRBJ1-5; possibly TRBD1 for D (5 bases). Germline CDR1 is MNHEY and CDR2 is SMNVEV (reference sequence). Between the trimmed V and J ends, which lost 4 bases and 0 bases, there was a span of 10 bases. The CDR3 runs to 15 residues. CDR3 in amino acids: CASSSGFHSNQPQHF. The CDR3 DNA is TGTGCCAGCAGTTCAGGGTTTCATAGCAATCAGCCCCAGCATTTT.

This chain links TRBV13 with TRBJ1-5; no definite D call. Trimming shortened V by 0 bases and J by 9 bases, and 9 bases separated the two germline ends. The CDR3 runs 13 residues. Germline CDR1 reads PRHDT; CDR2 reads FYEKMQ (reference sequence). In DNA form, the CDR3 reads TGTGCCAGCAGCTTAGGGCGAGCCGGGCCCCAGCATTTT. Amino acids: CASSLGRAGPQHF.

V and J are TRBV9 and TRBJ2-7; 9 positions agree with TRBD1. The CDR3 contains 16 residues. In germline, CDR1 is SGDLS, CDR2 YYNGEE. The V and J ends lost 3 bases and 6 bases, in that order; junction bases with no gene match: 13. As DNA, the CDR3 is TGTGCCAGCAGCGCCTCCCGGGACAGGGTATTCGGCGAGCAGTACTTC. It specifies CASSASRDRVFGEQYF.

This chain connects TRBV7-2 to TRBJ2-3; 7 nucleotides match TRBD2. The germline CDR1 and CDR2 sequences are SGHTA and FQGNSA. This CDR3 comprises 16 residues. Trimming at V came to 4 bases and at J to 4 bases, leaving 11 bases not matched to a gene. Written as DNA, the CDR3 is TGTGCCAGCAGCTCGTGGGGGGGGACGAGCGCAGATACGCAGTATTTT. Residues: CASSSWGGTSADTQYF.

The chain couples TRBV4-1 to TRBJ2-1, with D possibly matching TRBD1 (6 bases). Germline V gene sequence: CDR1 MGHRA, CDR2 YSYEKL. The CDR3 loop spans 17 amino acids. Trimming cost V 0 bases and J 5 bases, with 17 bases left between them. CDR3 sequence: CASSQDGGGLGDNEQFF. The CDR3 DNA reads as TGCGCCAGCAGCCAAGATGGGGGCGGGCTAGGAGACAATGAGCAGTTCTTC.

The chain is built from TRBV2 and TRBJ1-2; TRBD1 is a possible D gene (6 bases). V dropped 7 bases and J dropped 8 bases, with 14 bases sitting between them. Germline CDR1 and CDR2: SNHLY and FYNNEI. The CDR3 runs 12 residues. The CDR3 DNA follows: TGTGCCAGCATTGAGAACAGGGACGGCTACACCTTC. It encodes CASIENRDGYTF.

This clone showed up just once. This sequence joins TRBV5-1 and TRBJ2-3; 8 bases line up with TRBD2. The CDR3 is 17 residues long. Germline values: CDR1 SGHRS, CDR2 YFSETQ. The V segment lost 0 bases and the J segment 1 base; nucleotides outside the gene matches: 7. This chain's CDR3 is CASSLVVAGIGTDTQYF. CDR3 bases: TGCGCCAGCAGCTTGGTAGTAGCGGGAATAGGCACAGATACGCAGTATTTT.

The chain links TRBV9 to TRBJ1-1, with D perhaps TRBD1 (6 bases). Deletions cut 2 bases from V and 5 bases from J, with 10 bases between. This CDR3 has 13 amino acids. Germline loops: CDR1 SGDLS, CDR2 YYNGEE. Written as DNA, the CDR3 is TGTGCCAGCAGCGTTCAGGGGAAGACTGAAGCTTTCTTT. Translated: CASSVQGKTEAFF. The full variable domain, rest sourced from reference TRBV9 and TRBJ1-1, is DSGVTQTPKHLITATGQRVTLRCSPRSGDLSVYWYQQSLDQGLQFLIQYYNGEERAKGNILERFSAQQFPDLHSELNLSSLELGDSALYFCASSVQGKTEAFFGQGTRLTVV.

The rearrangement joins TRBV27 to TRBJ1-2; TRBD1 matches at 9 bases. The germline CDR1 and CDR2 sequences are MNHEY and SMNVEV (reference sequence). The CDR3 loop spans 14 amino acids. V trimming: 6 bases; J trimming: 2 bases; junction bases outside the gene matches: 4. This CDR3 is CASSLGTGNYGYTF. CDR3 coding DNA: TGTGCCAGCAGCCTCGGGACAGGGAACTATGGCTACACCTTC.

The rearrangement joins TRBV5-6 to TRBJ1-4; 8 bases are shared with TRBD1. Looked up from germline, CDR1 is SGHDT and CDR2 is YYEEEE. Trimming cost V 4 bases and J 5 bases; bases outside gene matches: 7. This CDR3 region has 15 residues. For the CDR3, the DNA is TGTGCCAGCAGCCCGGACAGGGTTTCGAATGAAAAACTGTTTTTT. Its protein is CASSPDRVSNEKLFF.

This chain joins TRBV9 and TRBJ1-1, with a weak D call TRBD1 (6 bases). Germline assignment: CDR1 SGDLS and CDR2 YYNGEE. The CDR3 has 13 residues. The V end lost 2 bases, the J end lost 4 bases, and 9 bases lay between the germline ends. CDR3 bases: TGTGCCAGCAGCGTGGGGGCCAGCACTGAAGCTTTCTTT. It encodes CASSVGASTEAFF.